This T cell receptor (beta chain) emerged from a study of Siglec-9 on CD8 T cells in melanoma. Germline CDR1 reads SEHNR; CDR2 reads FQNEAQ (reference sequence). Trimming left V 5 bases short and J 10 bases short, with 18 bases between. This CDR3 spans 15 amino acids. This clone was seen more than once but under ten times. The data were produced by immunoSEQ multiplex PCR, yet TCRdb's version contains in-frame clones alone and is incomplete. Altogether 25,000 to 35,000 clones are present, 75% to 85% being singletons, with the ten largest covering about 6%. The chain recombines TRBV7-9 with TRBJ1-6; tentative D call: TRBD1 (5 bases). What was sequenced was Siglec-9- CD8+ T cells sorted from blood. This receptor was taken from a human donor in good health. The CDR3, as DNA: TGTGCCAGCAGCCCGCCTGGGACGGTCGGATCACCCCTCCACTTT. Translating it yields CASSPPGTVGSPLHF. Combining the CDR3 with reference TRBV7-9 and TRBJ1-6 gives the whole variable domain DTGVSQNPRHKITKRGQNVTFRCDPISEHNRLYWYRQTLGQGPEFLTYFQNEAQLEKSRLLSDRFSAERPKGSFSTLEIQRTEQGDSAMYLCASSPPGTVGSPLHFGNGTRLTVT.